This T cell receptor (beta chain) was captured by sequencing in a study of Ad26.COV2.S vaccination and SARS-CoV-2 variants. Study-level information: The study gave Ad26.COV2.S intramuscularly, once or twice 56 days apart. Study-wide points: Reported findings describe substantial breadth in spike-specific CD8+ and CD4+ T cell responses following vaccination. Similar non-spike TCR breadth was seen in vaccine and placebo recipients.

Regarding treatment: 15 to 20 received Ad26.COV2.S at low or high dose, single or two shots; 5 received placebo; per-sample allocation not given. Day 63 following the first vaccine or placebo injection was when the samples were taken. This person who donated was an adult of 18-55 years in Boston. This clone was seen only a few times. Its cognate antigen is unknown. Only in-frame clones appear in the TCRdb table, and some are missing; sequencing was by immunoSEQ multiplex PCR. The sample includes 350,000 to 450,000 clones, around nine tenths seen only once; the top ten take approximately 1.9%. This CDR3 is 14 amino acids long. Trimming removed 5 bases from V and 5 bases from J; junction bases left unmatched: 5. Germline V gives CDR1 SGHTA, CDR2 FQGNSA.

The chain has TRBV7-2 and TRBJ1-5; TRBD1 matches 8 bases. This clonotype was obtained from a person between 18 and 65 years old who received the Ad26.COV2.S COVID-19 vaccine or a placebo. This specimen was peripheral blood, taken in a trial of Ad26.COV2.S vaccine versus placebo. CDR3 in amino acids: CASSTRQGYQPQHF. Written as DNA, the CDR3 is TGTGCCAGCAGCACCCGACAGGGGTATCAGCCCCAGCATTTT. Variable domain in full (rest from reference TRBV7-2 and TRBJ1-5): GAGVSQSPSNKVTEKGKDVELRCDPISGHTALYWYRQSLGQGLEFLIYFQGNSAPDKSGLPSDRFSAERTGGSVSTLTIQRTQQEDSAVYLCASSTRQGYQPQHFGDGTRLSIL.